This entry lists 29 T cell receptor beta chains sequenced from one sample in a study of blood T cell repertoires in COVID-19. Using immunoSEQ multiplex PCR, the repertoire was profiled, and TCRdb retains in-frame clones only, with some absent. The table has hundreds of thousands of clones, 80% to 90% seen once. The sample taken for sequencing was peripheral blood. The receptors come from a woman between 65 and 79 years old with COVID-19, enrolled during active disease.

The chain joins TRBV5-1 to TRBJ2-3; 9 bases are a match to TRBD2. The CDR3 totals 15 residues. Trimming took 0 bases from V and 6 from J; bases not matched to a gene: 5. The V gene's germline CDR1 is SGHRS and CDR2 YFSETQ. This CDR3 is CASSLGGLAADTQYF. CDR3 in DNA: TGCGCCAGCAGCTTGGGGGGACTAGCAGCGGATACGCAGTATTTT.

The genes are TRBV6-5 and TRBJ1-2, with TRBD1 identical over 9 bases. With V trimmed by 0 bases and J by 4 bases, 3 bases remained unmatched. This CDR3 has 15 amino acids. The germline CDR1 and CDR2 sequences are MNHEY and SVGAGI. The DNA for the CDR3 is TGTGCCAGCAGTTACTCCGGACAGGGGCCCTATGGCTACACCTTC. Translation: CASSYSGQGPYGYTF.

This chain joins TRBV5-8 and TRBJ2-6; 9 bases fit TRBD1. The CDR3 is made up of 16 amino acids. Trimming at V came to 5 bases and at J to 2 bases, leaving 5 bases not matched to a gene. The germline V gene encodes CDR1 SGHTS and CDR2 YDEGEE. The CDR3 sequence is CASRDRGAAGANVLTF. CDR3 in DNA: TGTGCCAGCAGGGACAGGGGAGCTGCTGGGGCCAACGTCCTGACTTTC.

This chain connects TRBV20-1 to TRBJ2-1; D might be TRBD2 (6 bases). The CDR3 has 20 amino acids. The V gene lost 3 bases and the J gene lost 4 bases, with 31 bases spanning the gap. From germline, CDR1 is DFQATT and CDR2 SNEGSKA (reference sequence). CDR3 region: CSASPWISERAPSSYNEQFF. The DNA for the CDR3 is TGCAGTGCTAGTCCCTGGATATCCGAGCGGGCCCCTTCCTCATACAATGAGCAGTTCTTC.

This clone was found a few times. This rearrangement joins TRBV28 to TRBJ1-5; D unclear. The CDR3 totals 12 residues. Trimming removed 7 bases at V and 4 bases at J, with 8 bases between. CDR1 MDHEN and CDR2 SYDVKM come from the germline V gene. The CDR3 region is CASTGLNQPQHF. The CDR3 DNA sequence: TGTGCCAGCACCGGACTGAATCAGCCCCAGCATTTT.

V usage is TRBV23-1 and J usage is TRBJ2-1, with D maybe TRBD1 (5 bases). TRBV23-1 is reported as an ORF; its role is uncertain. The V end lost 7 bases, the J end lost 10 bases, and 17 bases lay between the germline ends. The CDR3 spans 13 residues. Here the CDR3 reads CASTILGWGEQFF. DNA of the CDR3: TGCGCCAGCACGATTCTCGGCTGGGGCGAGCAGTTCTTC.

The chain carries TRBV27 and TRBJ2-2; D is possibly TRBD1 (5 bases). Germline V gene sequence: CDR1 MNHEY, CDR2 SMNVEV (reference sequence). The germline V and J ends were trimmed by 2 bases and 11 bases, with 15 bases remaining between them. CDR3 length equals 14 residues. The CDR3 sequence is CASSLKGMANELFF. The CDR3 region has the DNA TGTGCCAGCAGTTTAAAGGGGATGGCAAATGAGCTGTTTTTT.

In nucleotides, the CDR3 is TGTGCCAGCAGCAAGGGGTCCTATAATTCACCCCTCCACTTT. It specifies CASSKGSYNSPLHF. V and J are TRBV3-1 (or the pseudogene TRBV3-2) and TRBJ1-6; perhaps TRBD1 as D (5 bases). CDR3 length equals 14 residues. The germline V gene encodes CDR1 LGHDT and CDR2 YNNKEL (reference sequence). V lost 5 bases, J lost 1 base, and 6 bases lay in between.

The rearrangement links TRBV12-3 or TRBV12-4 to TRBJ1-1; 8 bases align to TRBD1. The trim removed 8 bases at V and 7 bases at J, leaving 9 bases unmatched. The CDR3 runs 13 residues. Here the CDR3 reads CASSIRQGIEAFF. The CDR3 DNA follows: TGTGCCAGCTCAATCCGACAGGGGATTGAAGCTTTCTTT.

This chain joins TRBV20-1 and TRBJ1-1, with TRBD1 matching over 7 bases. The ends lost 8 bases at V and 4 bases at J; junction bases unmatched: 4. This CDR3 spans 11 amino acids. Per the germline V gene, CDR1 is DFQATT and CDR2 is SNEGSKA (reference sequence). Here the CDR3 reads CSTQGRTEAFF. The CDR3 DNA follows: TGCAGTACACAGGGGCGCACTGAAGCTTTCTTT.

The genes are TRBV25-1 and TRBJ1-2; a possible D gene is TRBD1 (6 bases). The germline CDR1 and CDR2 sequences are MGHDK and SYGVNS. The CDR3 covers 15 residues. The V and J ends lost 2 bases and 4 bases respectively, with 14 bases between them. The CDR3 DNA is TGTGCCAGCAGTGAACTGGGACAAGACACCTATGGCTACACCTTC. Residues: CASSELGQDTYGYTF.

The chain joins TRBV3-1 (or the pseudogene TRBV3-2) to TRBJ2-3, with D possibly TRBD2 on 5 matching bases. Trimming stripped 3 bases from V and 2 bases from J, with 9 bases between. Germline V gene sequence: CDR1 LGHDT, CDR2 YNNKEL (reference sequence). This CDR3 contains 14 residues. In DNA, the CDR3 is TGTGCCAGCAGCCACTATCGGGACACAGATACGCAGTATTTT. As protein: CASSHYRDTDTQYF.

The gene calls are TRBV13 and TRBJ2-7, with 8 positions matching TRBD2. The CDR3 runs 13 residues. Trimming took 3 bases from V and 10 from J; bases not matched to a gene: 8. Germline values: CDR1 PRHDT, CDR2 FYEKMQ (reference sequence). The CDR3 region has the DNA TGTGCCAGCAGCTTCCTCGGGACTAGAGCTCAGTACTTC. Amino acid sequence: CASSFLGTRAQYF.

The chain recombines TRBV2 with TRBJ1-6; the match to TRBD1 covers 7 bases. Germline V CDR1 and CDR2: SNHLY, FYNNEI. The CDR3 totals 14 residues. Trimming cost V 7 bases and J 9 bases; bases outside gene matches: 9. The CDR3 reads CASMQDRDASPLHF. The CDR3 nucleotides read TGTGCCAGCATGCAAGACAGGGACGCTTCACCCCTCCACTTT. Together with reference TRBV2 and TRBJ1-6, the CDR3 gives the full variable domain: EPEVTQTPSHQVTQMGQEVILRCVPISNHLYFYWYRQILGQKVEFLVSFYNNEISEKSEIFDDQFSVERPDGSNFTLKIRSTKLEDSAMYFCASMQDRDASPLHFGNGTRLTVT.

The V and J genes are TRBV19 and TRBJ1-1; 9 bases are shared with TRBD1. Trimming removed 7 bases from V and 4 bases from J; junction bases left unmatched: 7. CDR1 is LNHDA, CDR2 SQIVND, per germline (reference sequence). This CDR3 has 14 amino acids. The CDR3: CASTTGGVATEAFF. Here the CDR3 DNA reads TGTGCCAGTACGACAGGGGGGGTTGCCACTGAAGCTTTCTTT. The full variable domain, with the rest looked up from reference TRBV19 and TRBJ1-1, is DGGITQSPKYLFRKEGQNVTLSCEQNLNHDAMYWYRQDPGQGLRLIYYSQIVNDFQKGDIAEGYSVSREKKESFPLTVTSAQKNPTAFYLCASTTGGVATEAFFGQGTRLTVV.

The rearrangement joins TRBV25-1 to TRBJ2-2; TRBD1 might be the D (5 bases). The V and J ends lost 7 bases and 4 bases respectively, with 10 bases between them. The CDR3 has 13 residues. Germline CDR1 reads MGHDK; CDR2 reads SYGVNS. In DNA form, the CDR3 reads TGTGCCAGCACCAAAGGGGTCACCGGGGAGCTGTTTTTT. Encoded protein: CASTKGVTGELFF.

The chain is built from TRBV7-8 and TRBJ2-1, with no clear D. The CDR3 totals 15 residues. Germline lookup yields CDR1 SGHVS and CDR2 FQNEAQ. V was cut by 1 base and J by 0 bases, with 7 bases left in between. The CDR3 spells CASSLGTPSYNEQFF. CDR3 DNA sequence: TGTGCCAGCAGCTTAGGAACACCCTCCTACAATGAGCAGTTCTTC.

The chain couples TRBV19 to TRBJ1-5; a weak D match, TRBD1 (5 bases). From germline, CDR1 is LNHDA and CDR2 SQIVND (reference sequence). V lost 3 bases and J 8 bases, leaving 17 bases between the germline ends. The CDR3 has 15 amino acids. In nucleotides, the CDR3 is TGTGCCAGTAGTATCTGGCAGGGCGTCCCAAAGCCCCAGCATTTT. Translation gives CASSIWQGVPKPQHF.

The gene calls are TRBV27 and TRBJ1-1, with D perhaps matching TRBD1 (5 bases). CDR1 is MNHEY and CDR2 is SMNVEV in the germline V gene (reference sequence). With 6 bases removed from V and 4 bases from J, the gap between germline ends came to 12 bases. The CDR3 runs to 13 residues. CDR3 DNA: TGTGCCAGCAGAGGTTGGGGGGGCACTGAAGCTTTCTTT. This translates into CASRGWGGTEAFF.

The V and J genes are TRBV5-1 and TRBJ2-3; maybe TRBD2 (5 bases). Deletions cut 0 bases from V and 1 base from J, with 9 bases between. The germline gives CDR1 SGHRS, CDR2 YFSETQ. CDR3 length: 15 amino acids. The CDR3: CASSLVVSGTDTQYF. The CDR3, as DNA: TGCGCCAGCAGCTTGGTGGTTAGCGGCACAGATACGCAGTATTTT.

The chain couples TRBV30 to TRBJ2-5; 12 bases are a match to TRBD2. Germline V gives CDR1 GTSNPN, CDR2 SVGIG (reference sequence). The CDR3 totals 18 residues. The V segment lost 0 bases and the J segment 0 bases; nucleotides outside the gene matches: 8. The CDR3, as DNA: TGTGCCTGGAGTGTACTGCTAGCGGGAGGGCCGTACCAAGAGACCCAGTACTTC. It yields the protein CAWSVLLAGGPYQETQYF. The variable domain in full, with the rest retrieved from reference TRBV30 and TRBJ2-5, is SQTIHQWPATLVQPVGSPLSLECTVEGTSNPNLYWYRQAAGRGLQLLFYSVGIGQISSEVPQNLSASRPQDRQFILSSKKLLLSDSGFYLCAWSVLLAGGPYQETQYFGPGTRLLVL.

V usage is TRBV30 and J usage is TRBJ2-3; TRBD2 agrees at 9 bases. The junction had 5 bases not matched to a gene; V was cut back by 2 bases and J by 2 bases. The CDR3 is made up of 15 amino acids. Per the germline V gene, CDR1 is GTSNPN and CDR2 is SVGIG (reference sequence). CDR3 loop: CAWSPRTSDTDTQYF. CDR3 sequence (DNA): TGTGCCTGGAGTCCTCGGACTAGCGACACAGATACGCAGTATTTT.

The chain joins TRBV21-1 to TRBJ1-2; the table gives TRBD1 as D, unverified against the DNA. TRBV21-1 is termed a pseudogene. The length of the CDR3 is 16 residues. The CDR3 sequence is CASSKAFNRVGCGYTF. The CDR3 DNA reads TGTGCCAGCAGCAAAGCATTCAACAGGGTAGGCTGTGGCTACACCTTC.

This clone was detected once. The chain links TRBV5-6 to TRBJ2-2; 11 nucleotides align to TRBD1. The length of the CDR3 is 16 residues. Germline CDR1 and CDR2: SGHDT and YYEEEE. The V and J ends lost 6 bases and 7 bases, in that order; junction bases with no gene match: 11. This chain's CDR3 is CASTPPGTGGYGELFF. The CDR3 DNA follows: TGTGCCAGCACCCCTCCTGGGACAGGGGGGTACGGGGAGCTGTTTTTT.

This chain links TRBV5-1 with TRBJ2-7; 8 nucleotides align to TRBD2. In germline, CDR1 is SGHRS, CDR2 YFSETQ. The trim removed 4 bases at V and 0 bases at J, leaving 3 bases unmatched. The CDR3 runs to 14 residues. For the CDR3, the DNA is TGCGCCAGCAGCCTTAGCGGGAACTCCTACGAGCAGTACTTC. Translating it yields CASSLSGNSYEQYF.

The rearrangement joins TRBV6-6 to TRBJ1-4; D remains unclear. V was cut by 6 bases and J by 0 bases, with 11 bases left in between. Germline CDR1 MNHNY, CDR2 SVGAGI (reference sequence). The CDR3 loop spans 15 amino acids. The CDR3 here is CASSLVAATNEKLFF. The CDR3 bases are TGTGCCAGCAGCCTAGTCGCGGCAACTAATGAAAAACTGTTTTTT.

The chain joins TRBV6-2 or TRBV6-3 to TRBJ1-2; perhaps TRBD1 as D (6 bases). Trimming pared 5 bases from V and 6 bases from J, leaving 10 bases between. This CDR3 is 12 amino acids long. The germline gives CDR1 MNHEY, CDR2 SVGEGT. The CDR3 spells CASSGTSNGYTF. The CDR3 DNA reads TGTGCCAGCAGTGGGACATCAAATGGCTACACCTTC.

V and J are TRBV19 and TRBJ2-1, with 7 bases fitting TRBD1. This CDR3 region has 14 residues. Germline V CDR1 and CDR2: LNHDA, SQIVND (reference sequence). The trim removed 3 bases at V and 8 bases at J, leaving 7 bases unmatched. The CDR3 loop is CASSISGGADEQFF. CDR3 bases: TGTGCCAGTAGTATTTCAGGGGGTGCGGATGAGCAGTTCTTC. Using reference TRBV19 and TRBJ2-1 for the parts outside the CDR3, the full variable domain is DGGITQSPKYLFRKEGQNVTLSCEQNLNHDAMYWYRQDPGQGLRLIYYSQIVNDFQKGDIAEGYSVSREKKESFPLTVTSAQKNPTAFYLCASSISGGADEQFFGPGTRLTVL.

This clone was observed a single time. The chain recombines TRBV3-1 (or the pseudogene TRBV3-2) with TRBJ1-1; D is possibly TRBD1 (6 bases). The CDR3 is 12 amino acids. V shed 3 bases and J shed 7 bases, with 9 bases lying between them. Germline values: CDR1 LGHDT, CDR2 YNNKEL (reference sequence). CDR3 region: CASSHGQNEAFF. The CDR3 DNA follows: TGTGCCAGCAGCCATGGACAGAATGAAGCTTTCTTT.